This TCR beta chain was recovered during a study of blood T cell repertoires in COVID-19. As for the study in general: Donors in the United States, Italy and Spain gave samples during acute or convalescent COVID-19.

Original analysis: Estimation of nucleated cell counts relied on the amplification of reference gene primers. The data were produced by immunoSEQ multiplex PCR, yet TCRdb's version contains in-frame clones alone and is incomplete. V, J and clone size derive from that table, while D and trimming were established from the DNA sequence. The data show 70,000 or so clones, roughly 80% seen once. The Seattle patients, enrolled during active infection, were followed longitudinally. CDR1 and CDR2 (germline): SNHLY, FYNNEI. Trimming shortened V by 6 bases and J by 2 bases, and 9 bases separated the two germline ends. This CDR3 is built from 13 residues.

The sequence was collected from a man aged 50 to 59 with COVID-19, enrolled during active disease. The chain uses TRBV2 and TRBJ2-3; unclear D gene. What was sequenced was peripheral blood. The CDR3 bases are TGTGCCAGCAGGAGAGGCCTCACAGATACGCAGTATTTT. Protein: CASRRGLTDTQYF.